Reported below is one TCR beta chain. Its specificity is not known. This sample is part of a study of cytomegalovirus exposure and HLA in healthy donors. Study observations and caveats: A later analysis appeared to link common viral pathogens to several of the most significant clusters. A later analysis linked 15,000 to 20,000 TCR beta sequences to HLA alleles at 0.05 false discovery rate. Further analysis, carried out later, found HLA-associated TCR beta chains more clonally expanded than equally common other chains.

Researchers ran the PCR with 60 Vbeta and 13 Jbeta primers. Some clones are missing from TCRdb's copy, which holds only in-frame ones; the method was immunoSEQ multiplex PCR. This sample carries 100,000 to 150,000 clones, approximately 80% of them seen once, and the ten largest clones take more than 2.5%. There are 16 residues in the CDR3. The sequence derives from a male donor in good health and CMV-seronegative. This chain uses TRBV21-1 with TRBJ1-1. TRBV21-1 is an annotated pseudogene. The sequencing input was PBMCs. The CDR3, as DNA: TGTGCCAGCAGCAAAGCTCGGTCAAACGGGAACACTGAAGCTTTCTTT. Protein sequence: CASSKARSNGNTEAFF.